Listed here are 12 T cell receptor beta chains from one sample, sequenced in a study of CD8+ T cells in alopecia areata. It was cDNA, reverse transcribed from extracted RNA, that served as the sequencing template. Produced via immunoSEQ multiplex PCR; TCRdb's table is partial and in-frame only. The repertoire includes some 120,000 clones, around 45% of them detected once, and under 12% sits in the top ten. The sample comprised NKG2D-low CD8+ T cells sorted from blood. These receptors originate from a human donor with alopecia areata.

This clone has only a few counts. The DNA for the CDR3 is TGTGCCAGCAGTGGCAGACAGGGGGCGAACACCGGGGAGCTGTTTTTT. Its translation: CASSGRQGANTGELFF. The chain links TRBV28 to TRBJ2-2; 9 nucleotides align to TRBD1. The J segment lost 0 bases and the V segment lost 5 bases, leaving 4 bases of the junction unmatched. This CDR3 has 16 residues. CDR1 is MDHEN and CDR2 is SYDVKM in the germline V gene.

This sequence joins TRBV4-1 and TRBJ2-7, with D perhaps TRBD2 (6 bases). Germline-derived CDR1 and CDR2 are MGHRA and YSYEKL. Trimming cost V 4 bases and J 0 bases, with 10 bases left between them. CDR3 size: 14 residues. The CDR3 reads CASSPPGASYEQYF. CDR3 nucleotide sequence: TGCGCCAGCAGCCCGCCGGGAGCCTCCTACGAGCAGTACTTC.

The chain joins TRBV28 to TRBJ2-2, with D unresolved. This CDR3 is 15 amino acids long. Germline lookup yields CDR1 MDHEN and CDR2 SYDVKM. V dropped 2 bases and J dropped 4 bases, with 11 bases sitting between them. CDR3 in DNA: TGTGCCAGCAGTTTACTCGAACAGAGCACCGGGGAGCTGTTTTTT. Translated: CASSLLEQSTGELFF.

This clone was found a few times. The rearrangement links TRBV23-1 to TRBJ2-3; D may be TRBD1 (5 bases). TRBV23-1 is an ORF; its function is uncertain. The CDR3 runs to 14 residues. With 4 bases removed from V and 2 bases from J, the gap between germline ends came to 10 bases. The CDR3 loop reads CASSRWGYTDTQYF. The CDR3 DNA reads as TGCGCCAGCAGTCGTTGGGGCTACACAGATACGCAGTATTTT.

This chain links TRBV30 with TRBJ2-5; the D gene is possibly TRBD2 (7 bases). Trimming left V 0 bases short and J 3 bases short, with 20 bases between. This CDR3 is built from 17 residues. Germline-derived CDR1 and CDR2 are GTSNPN and SVGIG (reference sequence). The DNA for the CDR3 is TGTGCCTGGAGTGTAGGTTCCCGGGGGGCGCATGAAGAGACCCAGTACTTC. Translating gives CAWSVGSRGAHEETQYF.

J is TRBJ1-5 and V is TRBV6-4, with TRBD1 as a possible D gene (5 bases). Trimming removed 9 bases at V and 3 bases at J, with 12 bases between. The germline gives CDR1 MRHNA, CDR2 SNTAGT. CDR3 length: 13 amino acids. DNA for the CDR3: TGTGCCAGTTCAGACGGGACCAATCAGCCCCAGCATTTT. It codes for CASSDGTNQPQHF.

The chain employs TRBV7-9 and TRBJ2-1; D remains unclear. Trimming took 1 base from V and 10 from J, leaving 8 bases between them. There are 12 residues in the CDR3. CDR1 is SEHNR and CDR2 is FQNEAQ in the germline V gene (reference sequence). The CDR3 region is CASSLGLVEQFF. The CDR3 region has the DNA TGTGCCAGCAGCTTAGGACTCGTGGAGCAGTTCTTC.

This clone was observed a handful of times. The chain joins TRBV27 to TRBJ2-2; D is ambiguous. Germline values: CDR1 MNHEY, CDR2 SMNVEV (reference sequence). The CDR3 extends over 13 amino acids. Trimming removed 3 bases at V and 5 bases at J, with 7 bases between. The CDR3 loop reads CASSFVSTGELFF. The CDR3 DNA follows: TGTGCCAGCAGTTTTGTCTCGACCGGGGAGCTGTTTTTT.

The rearrangement joins TRBV30 to TRBJ2-1, with D perhaps matching TRBD1 (7 bases). CDR3 length: 9 amino acids. Germline V lookup: CDR1 GTSNPN, CDR2 SVGIG (reference sequence). The DNA for the CDR3 is TGTGCTTCCCAGGGGGGGCAGTTCTTC. This translates into CASQGGQFF. The whole variable domain, remainder taken from reference TRBV30 and TRBJ2-1, is SQTIHQWPATLVQPVGSPLSLECTVEGTSNPNLYWYRQAAGRGLQLLFYSVGIGQISSEVPQNLSASRPQDRQFILSSKKLLLSDSGFYLCASQGGQFFGPGTRLTVL.

The chain employs TRBV11-2 and TRBJ2-4, with D perhaps given as TRBD1 or TRBD2 (6 bases each). The CDR3 runs to 14 residues. The germline gives CDR1 SGHAT, CDR2 FQNNGV. Trimming removed 10 bases from V and 0 bases from J, with 13 bases in between. The CDR3 region has the DNA TGTGCCACCACGGAGGGGGTAGCCAAAAACATTCAGTACTTC. Its translation: CATTEGVAKNIQYF.

This clone was found a few times. The chain links TRBV29-1 to TRBJ2-4; D uncertain. CDR1 and CDR2 (germline): SQVTM, ANQGSEA. V was pared by 6 bases and J by 2 bases, with 11 bases between. The CDR3 is 13 residues long. The CDR3 loop is CSVLGVTKNIQYF. The CDR3 coding sequence is TGCAGCGTCCTAGGAGTAACCAAAAACATTCAGTACTTC.

V and J are TRBV25-1 and TRBJ2-7, with a weak D call TRBD2 (6 bases). CDR3 length equals 14 residues. V lost 6 bases to trimming and J lost 2 bases, with 14 bases between them. Germline lookup yields CDR1 MGHDK and CDR2 SYGVNS. CDR3 DNA: TGTGCCAGCAGCTCGGGACTGCGCCCCTACGAGCAGTACTTC. Translated, it gives CASSSGLRPYEQYF.